The clone carrying this T cell receptor beta chain was counted between two and nine times. TCR alpha and beta CDR3 regions were amplified from RNA using iRepertoire nested multiplex PCR. TCRdb passed the multiplex PCR reads through MiXCR, listing each CDR3 protein once. In the table there are about 400,000 distinct CDR3 sequences, about two fifths of which are singletons. The data were taken from a study of glioma-infiltrating T cells. The wider study: Target coverage was about 4.5- to 11-fold for 850,000 to 1,000,000 blood T cells.

The CDR3 has 14 amino acids. Trimming cost V 6 bases and J 1 base, with 12 bases left between them. CDR1 is MNHEY and CDR2 is SMNVEV in the germline V gene (reference sequence). The chain combines TRBV27 with TRBJ1-1; a possible D gene is TRBD1 (5 bases). The material sequenced was glioma tissue, nonneoplastic brain tissue, or PBMCs (not recorded which). This sequence was found in a human donor with low-grade glioma or glioblastoma, undergoing nonglioma brain surgery, or in good health (not recorded which). The CDR3 reads CASREGRGNTEAFF. CDR3 nucleotide sequence: TGTGCCAGCAGAGAGGGGAGGGGGAACACTGAAGCTTTCTTT.